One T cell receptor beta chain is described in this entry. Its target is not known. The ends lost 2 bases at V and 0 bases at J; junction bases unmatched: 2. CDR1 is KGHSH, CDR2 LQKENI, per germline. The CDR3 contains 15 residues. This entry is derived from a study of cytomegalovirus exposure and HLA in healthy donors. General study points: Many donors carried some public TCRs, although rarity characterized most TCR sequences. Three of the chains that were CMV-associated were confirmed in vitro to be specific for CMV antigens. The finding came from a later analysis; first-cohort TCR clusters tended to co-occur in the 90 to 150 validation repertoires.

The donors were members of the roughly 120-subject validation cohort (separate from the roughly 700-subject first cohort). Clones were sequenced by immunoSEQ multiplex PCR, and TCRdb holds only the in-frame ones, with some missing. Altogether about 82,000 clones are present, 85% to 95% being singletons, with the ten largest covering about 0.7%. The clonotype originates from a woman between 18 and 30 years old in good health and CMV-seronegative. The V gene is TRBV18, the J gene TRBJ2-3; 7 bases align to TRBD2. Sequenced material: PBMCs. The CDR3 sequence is CASSPVGGSTDTQYF. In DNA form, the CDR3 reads TGTGCCAGCTCACCAGTGGGAGGGAGCACAGATACGCAGTATTTT.